These 15 T cell receptor beta chains share one sample of origin, sequenced in a study of shared clonotypes between healthy human individuals. The table came from immunoSEQ multiplex PCR; TCRdb's copy has only in-frame clones and leaves some out. Of 2 million to 2.5 million clones in the sample, around 95% were seen once. The material sequenced was naive CD4+ T cells sorted from blood. The subset is: CD45RA+ positively selected. Every receptor here comes from a man aged 18-30 years in good health.

This rearrangement joins TRBV5-1 to TRBJ2-7; D call uncertain. Trimming cost V 4 bases and J 1 base, with 9 bases left between them. There are 13 residues in the CDR3. Per germline, CDR1 SGHRS and CDR2 YFSETQ. The CDR3: CASSGQASYEQYF. In nucleotides, the CDR3 is TGCGCCAGCAGCGGGCAGGCGTCCTACGAGCAGTACTTC.

In nucleotides, the CDR3 is TGCGCCAGCAGCTCCATAGGGGCAGGCCAGGGGGACAATGAGCAGTTCTTC. Protein: CASSSIGAGQGDNEQFF. The gene calls are TRBV5-1 and TRBJ2-1, with 7 bases fitting TRBD1. The trim removed 3 bases at V and 5 bases at J, leaving 14 bases unmatched. The CDR3 has 17 amino acids. From germline, CDR1 is SGHRS and CDR2 YFSETQ.

J is TRBJ2-5 and V is TRBV19, with a tentative D call TRBD2 (6 bases). The length of the CDR3 is 13 residues. CDR1 LNHDA and CDR2 SQIVND come from the germline V gene (reference sequence). Trimming left V 3 bases short and J 5 bases short, with 10 bases between. CDR3 in amino acids: CASSMAGWETQYF. The CDR3 nucleotides read TGTGCCAGTAGTATGGCGGGGTGGGAGACCCAGTACTTC. Together with reference TRBV19 and TRBJ2-5, the CDR3 gives the full variable domain: DGGITQSPKYLFRKEGQNVTLSCEQNLNHDAMYWYRQDPGQGLRLIYYSQIVNDFQKGDIAEGYSVSREKKESFPLTVTSAQKNPTAFYLCASSMAGWETQYFGPGTRLLVL.

This clone has just one count. The chain recombines TRBV18 with TRBJ2-2; D ambiguous. The CDR3 extends over 15 amino acids. CDR1 and CDR2 from the germline V gene are KGHSH and LQKENI. V lost 0 bases and J lost 6, with 11 bases in between. In nucleotides, the CDR3 is TGTGCCAGCTCACCACCGCCGGTAGGCGCCGGGGAGCTGTTTTTT. Residues: CASSPPPVGAGELFF.

The chain employs TRBV28 and TRBJ1-3; D unclear. V was shortened by 3 bases and J by 2 bases, with 11 bases between the two germline ends. Looked up from germline, CDR1 is MDHEN and CDR2 is SYDVKM. The CDR3 is made up of 15 amino acids. CDR3 coding DNA: TGTGCCAGCAGTTTGGTGCAGACTACTGGAAACACCATATATTTT. This translates into CASSLVQTTGNTIYF.

The rearrangement joins TRBV7-9 to TRBJ1-4; 7 bases align to TRBD1. Germline CDR1 reads SEHNR; CDR2 reads FQNEAQ (reference sequence). Trimming at V came to 5 bases and at J to 0 bases, leaving 3 bases not matched to a gene. This CDR3 is built from 15 residues. The CDR3 spells CASSIGQATNEKLFF. The CDR3, as DNA: TGTGCCAGCAGCATTGGACAGGCAACTAATGAAAAACTGTTTTTT.

V and J are TRBV7-2 and TRBJ1-2; TRBD1 might be the D (5 bases). V lost 4 bases to trimming and J lost 6 bases, with 18 bases between them. In germline, CDR1 is SGHTA, CDR2 FQGNSA. This CDR3 contains 15 residues. In DNA, the CDR3 is TGTGCCAGCAGCTCCGGCGGCACAGGACGCGATGGCTACACCTTC. It encodes CASSSGGTGRDGYTF.

A remark on this clone: Other nucleotide sequences from this sample produce the same CDR3. The genes are TRBV2 and TRBJ1-5; D gene ambiguous. V was shortened by 4 bases and J by 5 bases, with 3 bases between the two germline ends. Germline CDR1 is SNHLY and CDR2 is FYNNEI. The CDR3 contains 11 residues. The CDR3 DNA reads TGTGCCAGCAGTGGGGATCAGCCCCAGCATTTT. Its translation is CASSGDQPQHF.

V and J are TRBV2 and TRBJ2-7, with no clear D. CDR1 is SNHLY, CDR2 FYNNEI, per germline. V was cut by 4 bases and J by 1 base, with 11 bases left in between. The length of the CDR3 is 14 residues. The CDR3 coding sequence is TGTGCCAGCAGTGTGGGCAGGCTGTCCTACGAGCAGTACTTC. This gives the protein CASSVGRLSYEQYF.

The chain uses TRBV21-1 and TRBJ1-2; the DNA was not used to check the table's D call, TRBD1. TRBV21-1 has pseudogene status. CDR3 length equals 15 residues. The CDR3 here is CASSNEGRGRDGYTF. CDR3 bases: TGTGCCAGCAGCAACGAAGGAAGGGGGCGCGATGGCTACACCTTC.

The chain combines TRBV19 with TRBJ2-5, with a tentative D call TRBD1 (5 bases). The germline V and J ends were trimmed by 2 bases and 2 bases, with 9 bases remaining between them. There are 14 residues in the CDR3. CDR1 and CDR2 (germline): LNHDA, SQIVND (reference sequence). The CDR3 loop is CASSIRTQQETQYF. The CDR3 DNA follows: TGTGCCAGTAGTATACGGACACAACAAGAGACCCAGTACTTC.

V is TRBV6-5 and J is TRBJ1-3; D is ambiguous. The length of the CDR3 is 14 residues. Germline V gives CDR1 MNHEY, CDR2 SVGAGI. V lost 5 bases and J lost 0, with 8 bases in between. CDR3 sequence (DNA): TGTGCCAGCAGTAAGCTAAGCTCTGGAAACACCATATATTTT. This codes for CASSKLSSGNTIYF.

The chain recombines TRBV9 with TRBJ1-1; D gene uncertain. From germline, CDR1 is SGDLS and CDR2 YYNGEE. V lost 0 bases and J lost 5, with 11 bases in between. There are 14 residues in the CDR3. The CDR3 loop is CASSVGPAGTEAFF. CDR3 DNA: TGTGCCAGCAGCGTAGGTCCGGCGGGAACTGAAGCTTTCTTT.

About this clone: This sample also contains other DNA sequences that code for the same CDR3. The genes are TRBV2 and TRBJ2-5, with no clear D. The V end was cut by 6 bases, the J end by 4 bases, with 6 bases between. Looked up from germline, CDR1 is SNHLY and CDR2 is FYNNEI. The CDR3 spans 11 residues. CDR3 coding DNA: TGTGCCAGCAGCCGAAGAGAGACCCAGTACTTC. As protein: CASSRRETQYF.

This clone was seen only once. The chain employs TRBV19 and TRBJ1-5; perhaps TRBD1 as D (5 bases). Trimming shortened V by 3 bases and J by 4 bases, and 13 bases separated the two germline ends. Germline lookup yields CDR1 LNHDA and CDR2 SQIVND (reference sequence). The CDR3 covers 15 residues. The CDR3 nucleotides are TGTGCCAGTAGTATCTTAGACAGACCAAATCAGCCCCAGCATTTT. Amino acids: CASSILDRPNQPQHF.